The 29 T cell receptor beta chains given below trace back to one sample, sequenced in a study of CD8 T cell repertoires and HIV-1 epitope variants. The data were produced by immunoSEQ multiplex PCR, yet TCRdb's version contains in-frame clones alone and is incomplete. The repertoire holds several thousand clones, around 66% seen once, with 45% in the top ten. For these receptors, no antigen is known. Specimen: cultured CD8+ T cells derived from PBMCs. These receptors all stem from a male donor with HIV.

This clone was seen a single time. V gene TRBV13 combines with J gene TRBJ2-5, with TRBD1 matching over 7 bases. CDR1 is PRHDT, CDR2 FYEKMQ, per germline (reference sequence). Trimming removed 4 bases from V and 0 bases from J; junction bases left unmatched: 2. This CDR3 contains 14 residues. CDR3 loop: CASSSDRDQETQYF. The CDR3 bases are TGTGCCAGCAGCTCAGACAGGGACCAAGAGACCCAGTACTTC.

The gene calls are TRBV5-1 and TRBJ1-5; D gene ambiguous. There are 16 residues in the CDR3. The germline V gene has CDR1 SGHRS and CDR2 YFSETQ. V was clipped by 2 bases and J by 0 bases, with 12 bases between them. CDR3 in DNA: TGCGCCAGCAGCTTTCTTAGTGGGGATAGCAATCAGCCCCAGCATTTT. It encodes CASSFLSGDSNQPQHF.

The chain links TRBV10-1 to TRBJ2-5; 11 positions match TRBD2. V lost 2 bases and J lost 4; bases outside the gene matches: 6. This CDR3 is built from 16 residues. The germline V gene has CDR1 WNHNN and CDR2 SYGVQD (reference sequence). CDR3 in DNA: TGCGCCAGCAGTGAGGATAGCGGGAGGGCCGGAGAGACCCAGTACTTC. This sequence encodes CASSEDSGRAGETQYF.

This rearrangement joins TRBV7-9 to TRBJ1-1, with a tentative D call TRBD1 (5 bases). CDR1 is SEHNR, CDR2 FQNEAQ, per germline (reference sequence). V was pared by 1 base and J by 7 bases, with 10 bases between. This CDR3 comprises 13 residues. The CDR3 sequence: CASSLDPGIEAFF. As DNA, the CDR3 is TGTGCCAGCAGCTTAGATCCAGGGATTGAAGCTTTCTTT.

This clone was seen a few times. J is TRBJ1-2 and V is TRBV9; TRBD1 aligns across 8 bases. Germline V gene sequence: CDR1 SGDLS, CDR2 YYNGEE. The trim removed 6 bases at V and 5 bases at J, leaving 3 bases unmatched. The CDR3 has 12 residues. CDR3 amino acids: CASNQGAYGYTF. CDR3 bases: TGTGCCAGCAACCAGGGGGCTTATGGCTACACCTTC.

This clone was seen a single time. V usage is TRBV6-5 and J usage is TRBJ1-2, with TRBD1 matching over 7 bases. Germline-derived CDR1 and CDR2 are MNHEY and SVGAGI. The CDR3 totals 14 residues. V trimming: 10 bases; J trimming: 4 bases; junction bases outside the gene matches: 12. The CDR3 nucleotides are TGTGCCACCGCTGGGGAGGGGGCTGCCTATGGCTACACCTTC. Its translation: CATAGEGAAYGYTF.

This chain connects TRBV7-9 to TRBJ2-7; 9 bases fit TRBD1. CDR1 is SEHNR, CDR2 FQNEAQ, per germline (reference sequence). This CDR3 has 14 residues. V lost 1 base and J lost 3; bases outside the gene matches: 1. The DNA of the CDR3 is TGTGCCAGCAGCTTAGGACAGGGGGTCTACGAGCAGTACTTC. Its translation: CASSLGQGVYEQYF.

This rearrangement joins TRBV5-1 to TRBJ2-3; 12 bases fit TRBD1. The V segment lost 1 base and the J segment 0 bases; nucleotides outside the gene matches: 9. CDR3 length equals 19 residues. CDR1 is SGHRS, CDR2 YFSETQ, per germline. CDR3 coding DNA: TGCGCCAGCAGCTTGTGGCCCGGGACAGGGGGCAGTAGCACAGATACGCAGTATTTT. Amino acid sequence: CASSLWPGTGGSSTDTQYF.

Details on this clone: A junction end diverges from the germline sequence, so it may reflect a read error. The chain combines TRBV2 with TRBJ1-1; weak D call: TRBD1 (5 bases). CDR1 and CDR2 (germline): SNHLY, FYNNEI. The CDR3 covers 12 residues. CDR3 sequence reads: CVSSQGNTEAFF. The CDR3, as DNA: TGTGTCAGCAGCCAGGGGAACACTGAAGCTTTCTTT.

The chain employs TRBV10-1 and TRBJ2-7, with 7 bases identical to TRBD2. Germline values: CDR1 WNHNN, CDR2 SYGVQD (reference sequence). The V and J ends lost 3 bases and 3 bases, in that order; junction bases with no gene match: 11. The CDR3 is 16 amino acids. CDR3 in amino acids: CASSDPGGTSYYEQYF. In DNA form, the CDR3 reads TGCGCCAGCAGTGACCCCGGGGGGACCTCCTACTACGAGCAGTACTTC.

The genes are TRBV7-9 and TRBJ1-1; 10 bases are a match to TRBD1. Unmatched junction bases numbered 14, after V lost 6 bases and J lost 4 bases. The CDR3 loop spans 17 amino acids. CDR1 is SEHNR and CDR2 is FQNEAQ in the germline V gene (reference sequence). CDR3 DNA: TGTGCCAGCAGTTCCCCCGGGACAGGGGTGATTTCCACTGAAGCTTTCTTT. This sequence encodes CASSSPGTGVISTEAFF.

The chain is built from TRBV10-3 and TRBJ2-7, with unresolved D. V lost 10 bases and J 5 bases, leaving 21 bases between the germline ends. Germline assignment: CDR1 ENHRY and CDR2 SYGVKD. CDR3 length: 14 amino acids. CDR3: CATLPWVEAHEQYF. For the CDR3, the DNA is TGTGCCACACTCCCGTGGGTTGAAGCGCACGAGCAGTACTTC.

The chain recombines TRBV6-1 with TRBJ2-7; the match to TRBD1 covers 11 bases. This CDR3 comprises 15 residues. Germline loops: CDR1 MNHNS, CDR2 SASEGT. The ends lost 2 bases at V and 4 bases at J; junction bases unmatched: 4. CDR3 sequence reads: CASSERDRGIYEQYF. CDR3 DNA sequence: TGTGCCAGCAGTGAAAGGGACAGGGGGATATACGAGCAGTACTTC.

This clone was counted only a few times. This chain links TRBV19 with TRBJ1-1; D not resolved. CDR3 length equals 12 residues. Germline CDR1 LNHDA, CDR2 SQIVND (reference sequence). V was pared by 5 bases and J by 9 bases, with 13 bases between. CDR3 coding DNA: TGTGCCAGTAGTTCCTCCGGGAGGCAAGCTTTCTTT. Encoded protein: CASSSSGRQAFF.

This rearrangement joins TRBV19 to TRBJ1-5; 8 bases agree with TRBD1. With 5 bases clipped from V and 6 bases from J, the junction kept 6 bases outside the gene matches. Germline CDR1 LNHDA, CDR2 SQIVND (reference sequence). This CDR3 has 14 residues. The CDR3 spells CASSPDRGSQPQHF. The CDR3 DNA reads TGTGCCAGTAGTCCCGACAGGGGTAGTCAGCCCCAGCATTTT.

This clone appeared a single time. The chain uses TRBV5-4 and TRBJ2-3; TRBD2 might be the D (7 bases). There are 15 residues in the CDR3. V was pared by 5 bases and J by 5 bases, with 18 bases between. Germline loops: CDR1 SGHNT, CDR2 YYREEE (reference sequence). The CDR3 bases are TGTGCCAGCAGACTCATGGGGGGGGCGGGAGATACGCAGTATTTT. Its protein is CASRLMGGAGDTQYF.

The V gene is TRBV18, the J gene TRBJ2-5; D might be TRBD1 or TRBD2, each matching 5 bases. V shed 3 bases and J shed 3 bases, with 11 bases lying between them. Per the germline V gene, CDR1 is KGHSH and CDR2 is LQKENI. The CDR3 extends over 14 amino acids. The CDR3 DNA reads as TGTGCCAGCTCACCCCGGGACGTAAAAGAGACCCAGTACTTC. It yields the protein CASSPRDVKETQYF.

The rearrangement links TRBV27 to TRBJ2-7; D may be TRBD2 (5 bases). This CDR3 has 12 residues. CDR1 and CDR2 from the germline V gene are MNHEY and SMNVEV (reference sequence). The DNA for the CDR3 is TGTGCAACTAGAGGTAACTCCTACGAGCAGTACTTC. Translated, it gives CATRGNSYEQYF.

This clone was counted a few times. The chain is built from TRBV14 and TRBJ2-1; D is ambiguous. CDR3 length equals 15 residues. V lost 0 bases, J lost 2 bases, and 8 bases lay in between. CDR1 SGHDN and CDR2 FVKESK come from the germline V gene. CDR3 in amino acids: CASSQDRKPYNEQFF. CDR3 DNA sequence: TGTGCCAGCAGCCAAGATCGGAAGCCCTACAATGAGCAGTTCTTC.

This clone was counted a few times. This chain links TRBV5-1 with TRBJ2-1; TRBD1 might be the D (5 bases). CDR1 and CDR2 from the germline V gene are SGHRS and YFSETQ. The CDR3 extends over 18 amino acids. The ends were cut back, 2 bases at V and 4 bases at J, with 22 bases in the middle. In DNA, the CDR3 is TGCGCCAGCAGCTTAAGGGTCCCGGGCAGGGATCGTTACAATGAGCAGTTCTTC. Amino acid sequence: CASSLRVPGRDRYNEQFF.

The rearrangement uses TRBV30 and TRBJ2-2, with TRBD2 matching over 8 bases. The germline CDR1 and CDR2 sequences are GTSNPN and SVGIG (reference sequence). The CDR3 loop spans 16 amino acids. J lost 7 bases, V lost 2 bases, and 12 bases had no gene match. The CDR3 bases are TGTGCCTGGAGTTCCTCAACGGGGGGGCCGATCGGGGAGCTGTTTTTT. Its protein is CAWSSSTGGPIGELFF.

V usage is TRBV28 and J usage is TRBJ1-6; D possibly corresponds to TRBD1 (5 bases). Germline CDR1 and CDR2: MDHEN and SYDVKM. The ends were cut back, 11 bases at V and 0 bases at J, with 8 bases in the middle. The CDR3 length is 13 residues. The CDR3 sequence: CAQGGSYNSPLHF. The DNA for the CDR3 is TGTGCCCAGGGAGGCTCCTATAATTCACCCCTCCACTTT.

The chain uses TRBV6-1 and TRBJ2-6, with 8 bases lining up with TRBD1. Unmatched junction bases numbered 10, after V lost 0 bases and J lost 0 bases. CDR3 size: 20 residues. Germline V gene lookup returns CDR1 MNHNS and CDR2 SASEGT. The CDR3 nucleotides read TGTGCCAGCAGTGAAGCGGTGTGGACAGGGACAAGCTCTGGGGCCAACGTCCTGACTTTC. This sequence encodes CASSEAVWTGTSSGANVLTF.

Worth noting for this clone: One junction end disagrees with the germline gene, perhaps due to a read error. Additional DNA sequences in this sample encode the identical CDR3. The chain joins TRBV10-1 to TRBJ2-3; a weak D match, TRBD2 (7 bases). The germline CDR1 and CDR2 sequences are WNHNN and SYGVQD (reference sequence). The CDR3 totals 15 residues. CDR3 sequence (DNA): TGCGCCAGCAGTGAGTCGGGGGGGCCGGGAGATACACAGTATTTT. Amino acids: CASSESGGPGDTQYF.

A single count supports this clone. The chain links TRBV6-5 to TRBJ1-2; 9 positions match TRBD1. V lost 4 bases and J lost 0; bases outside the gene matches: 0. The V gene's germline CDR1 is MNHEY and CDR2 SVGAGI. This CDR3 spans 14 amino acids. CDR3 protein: CASSWTGANYGYTF. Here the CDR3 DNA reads TGTGCCAGCAGTTGGACAGGGGCTAACTATGGCTACACCTTC.

Here the CDR3 reads CASSFATLGQGAPDTQYF. The CDR3 DNA reads TGTGCCAGCAGTTTTGCTACCCTAGGACAGGGGGCGCCGGATACGCAGTATTTT. This chain uses TRBV28 with TRBJ2-3, with 11 bases that match TRBD1. The CDR3 loop spans 18 amino acids. Germline V gene sequence: CDR1 MDHEN, CDR2 SYDVKM. V lost 3 bases, J lost 6 bases, and 14 bases stayed unmatched.

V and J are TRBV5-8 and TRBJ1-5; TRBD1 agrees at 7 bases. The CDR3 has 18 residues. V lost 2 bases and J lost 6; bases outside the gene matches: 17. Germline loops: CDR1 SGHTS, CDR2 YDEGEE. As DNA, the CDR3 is TGTGCCAGCAGCTTTGATGCTACAGGGGATCTAGTGCCTCAGCCCCAGCATTTT. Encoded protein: CASSFDATGDLVPQPQHF.

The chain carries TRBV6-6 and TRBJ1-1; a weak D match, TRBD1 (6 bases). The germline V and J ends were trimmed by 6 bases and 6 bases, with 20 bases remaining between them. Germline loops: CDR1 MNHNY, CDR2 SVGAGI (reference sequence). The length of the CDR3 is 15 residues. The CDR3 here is CASRDLGQGRAEAFF. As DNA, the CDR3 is TGTGCCAGCAGGGACTTGGGGCAGGGGAGGGCTGAAGCTTTCTTT.

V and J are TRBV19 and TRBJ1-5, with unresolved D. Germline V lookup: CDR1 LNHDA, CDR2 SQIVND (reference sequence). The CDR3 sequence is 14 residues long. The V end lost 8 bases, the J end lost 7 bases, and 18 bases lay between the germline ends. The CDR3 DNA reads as TGTGCCAGTCTCCGAGCCGGATTCGAACAGCCCCAGCATTTT. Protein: CASLRAGFEQPQHF.